This T cell receptor beta chain stems from a study of CD8 T cells in ankylosing spondylitis. Generation of TCR beta libraries employed quantitative 5'-RACE incorporating molecular barcodes. In TCRdb, the 5' RACE reads were re-called with MiXCR into one record per CDR3 protein. The sample shows approximately 540,000 distinct CDR3 sequences, about 13% of them seen only once. Overall study findings and caveats: It was reported that disease-linked clones were significantly enriched in matched ankylosing spondylitis synovial fluid. Seven or eight highly homologous variants formed a TCR beta motif that appeared characteristic of ankylosing spondylitis blood. There were earlier reports of some motif variants in reactive arthritis synovial fluid and blood.

For this clonotype: Antigen specificity is unknown.

CDR1 and CDR2 from the germline V gene are SQVTM and ANQGSEA. The CDR3 is made up of 12 amino acids. The germline V and J ends were trimmed by 4 bases and 2 bases, with 8 bases remaining between them. The sequenced sample was blood, either unsorted or a sorted T cell fraction (not recorded which). This chain connects TRBV29-1 to TRBJ1-2; TRBD1 is a possible D gene (5 bases). This TCR was sampled from a male donor with ankylosing spondylitis. The CDR3 sequence: CSVVQGNYGYTF. The CDR3 DNA reads TGCAGCGTTGTTCAGGGAAACTATGGCTACACCTTC.